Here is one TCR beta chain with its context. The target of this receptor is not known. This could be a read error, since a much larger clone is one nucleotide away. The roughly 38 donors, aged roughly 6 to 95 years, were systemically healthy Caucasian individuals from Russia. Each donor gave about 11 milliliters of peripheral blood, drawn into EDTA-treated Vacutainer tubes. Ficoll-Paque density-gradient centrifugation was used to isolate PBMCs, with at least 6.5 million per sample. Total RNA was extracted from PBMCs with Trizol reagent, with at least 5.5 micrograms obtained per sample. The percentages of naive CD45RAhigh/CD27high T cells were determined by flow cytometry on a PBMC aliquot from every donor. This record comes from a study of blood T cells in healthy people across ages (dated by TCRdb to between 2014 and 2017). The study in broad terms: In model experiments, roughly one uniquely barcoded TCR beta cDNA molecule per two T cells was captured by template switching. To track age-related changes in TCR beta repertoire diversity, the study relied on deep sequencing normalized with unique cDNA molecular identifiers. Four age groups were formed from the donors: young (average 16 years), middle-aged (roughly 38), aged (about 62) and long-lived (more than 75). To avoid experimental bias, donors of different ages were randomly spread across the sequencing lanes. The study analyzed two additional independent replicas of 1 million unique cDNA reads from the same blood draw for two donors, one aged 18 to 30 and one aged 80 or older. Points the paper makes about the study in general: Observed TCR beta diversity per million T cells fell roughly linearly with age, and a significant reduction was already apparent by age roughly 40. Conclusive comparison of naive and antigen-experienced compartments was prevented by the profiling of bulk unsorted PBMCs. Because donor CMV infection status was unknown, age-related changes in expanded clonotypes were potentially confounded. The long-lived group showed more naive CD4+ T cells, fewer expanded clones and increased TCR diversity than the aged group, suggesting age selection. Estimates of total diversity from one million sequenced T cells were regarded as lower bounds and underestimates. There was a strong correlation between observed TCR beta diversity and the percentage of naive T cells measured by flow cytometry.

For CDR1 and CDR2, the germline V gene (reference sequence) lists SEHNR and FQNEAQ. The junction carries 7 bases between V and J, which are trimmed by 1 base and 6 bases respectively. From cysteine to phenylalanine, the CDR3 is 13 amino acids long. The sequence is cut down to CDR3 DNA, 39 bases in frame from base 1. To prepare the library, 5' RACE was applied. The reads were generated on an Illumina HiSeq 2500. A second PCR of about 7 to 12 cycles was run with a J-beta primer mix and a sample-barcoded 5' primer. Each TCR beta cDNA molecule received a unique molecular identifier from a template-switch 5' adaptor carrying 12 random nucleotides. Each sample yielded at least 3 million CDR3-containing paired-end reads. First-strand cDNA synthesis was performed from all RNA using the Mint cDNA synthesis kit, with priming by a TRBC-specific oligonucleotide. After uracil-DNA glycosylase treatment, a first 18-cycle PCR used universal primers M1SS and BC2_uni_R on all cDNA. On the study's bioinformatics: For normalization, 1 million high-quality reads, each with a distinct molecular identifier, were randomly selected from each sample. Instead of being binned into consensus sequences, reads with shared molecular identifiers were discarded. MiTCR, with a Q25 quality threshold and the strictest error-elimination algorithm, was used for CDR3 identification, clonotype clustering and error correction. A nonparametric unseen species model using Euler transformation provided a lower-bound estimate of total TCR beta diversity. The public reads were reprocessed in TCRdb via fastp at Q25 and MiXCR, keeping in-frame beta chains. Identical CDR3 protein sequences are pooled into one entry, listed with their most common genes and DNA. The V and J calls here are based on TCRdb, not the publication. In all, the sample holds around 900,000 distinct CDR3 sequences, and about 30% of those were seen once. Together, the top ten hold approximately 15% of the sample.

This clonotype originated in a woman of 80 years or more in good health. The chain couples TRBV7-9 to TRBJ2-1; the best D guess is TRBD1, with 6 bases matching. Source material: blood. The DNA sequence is TGTGCCAGCAGCTTAGAAGGGGGCAATGAGCAGTTCTTC. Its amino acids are CASSLEGGNEQFF.